This TCR beta chain was obtained from a study of cytomegalovirus exposure and HLA in healthy donors (dated by TCRdb to the late 2010s). Looking at the study overall: An earlier analysis of several hundred of the donors reported 276 Gb of sequence data and around 100 million unique TCR beta sequences obtained from about 179 million T cells. About five DR-DQ haplotypes were treated as single units for association and clustering because of strong linkage in the cohort. Along with the roughly 670-subject first cohort, a separate validation cohort of over 90 different subjects was used. To predict cytomegalovirus infection status, the study combined high-throughput TCR immunosequencing, statistical association of individual TCRs with disease status, and machine learning. A later genetic analysis took genome-wide SNP genotypes for about 65% of the 666 donors and used that subset as a discovery cohort. Of the 300 to 500 genotyped donors, 65% to 90% were placed in the genetic ancestry cluster associated with self-reported Caucasian donors. Rather than using new phenotypic data, the later analysis identified candidate immune exposures from TCR beta sequences and from how often those sequences occurred across donors. An early release covering some 640 HLA-typed donors comprised about 300 gigabases of sequencing data and roughly 85 million unique TCR sequences. Typing coverage varied by locus: about 620-630 donors for A, B, C, DRB1 and DQB1; 522 for DQA1; over 600 for DPA1; 400 to 480 for DPB1. Class I and class II HLA loci were covered by the typing at four-digit resolution. Alongside the repertoire data, information on donor age, sex, ethnicity and CMV serostatus was compiled. In an earlier analysis of more than 550 of the donors, high-throughput TCR beta sequencing was used to judge whether each TCR beta V gene segment behaved as functional or pseudogenic. All discovery cohort repertoires had been generated on a single sequencing platform. Among several hundred genotyped donors of the cohort, an average of roughly 230,000 unique TCR beta nucleotide sequences was sequenced per donor, of which approximately 19% were non-productive. Using immunosequencing, the study profiled T cell repertoires from approximately 700 subjects and related those repertoires to cytomegalovirus serostatus. In a later analysis, previously published TCR beta repertoires from fewer than 750 donors were re-analyzed and high-resolution HLA genotyping was added so that TCR occurrence patterns could be studied. The study was designed to test whether signatures of past pathogen exposure could be identified by cataloging public T cell receptors.

CDR1 MGHDK and CDR2 SYGVNS were looked up in the germline V gene. The CDR3 covers 13 residues, taking in both the cysteine and the phenylalanine. The read is trimmed to its CDR3 DNA, 39 bases read in frame from base 1. V has 8 bases trimmed and J has 5 bases trimmed; junction bases matching no gene number 7. The library was obtained by the immunoSEQ multiplex PCR assay. A mixture of 60 forward primers for TCR Vbeta segments and 13 reverse primers for TCR Jbeta segments was used in the multiplex PCR. The CDR3 region of rearranged TCR beta genes was amplified from genomic DNA with a multiplex PCR assay. Amplified TCR beta libraries were sequenced as 87-base-pair reads on the Illumina HiSeq System. Per the source publication's procedure: Across the 700 or so repertoires, a later analysis counted roughly 84 million unique TCR beta chains, roughly 11 million of which were shared by at least two donors. A nearest-neighbor algorithm error-corrected the raw reads and collapsed the reads into unique sequences, merging closely related sequences to remove PCR and sequencing errors. To assign V, D and J gene segments, CDR3 sequences were aligned to IMGT reference sequences. Each retained sequence needed at least a six-nucleotide match to both a V gene segment and a J gene segment. Rearrangements were classified as productive when the CDR3 lacked stop codons and remained in frame with V and J, and all other rearrangements were classified as non-productive. Following IMGT convention, CDR3 was defined as the stretch from the second conserved V-encoded cysteine up to the conserved J-encoded phenylalanine. In an earlier analysis of around 570 of the donors, sequences lacking an unambiguous match to a single V gene segment were excluded. In an earlier analysis of approximately 550 of the donors, V segments were called functional above 56.7% productive rearrangements and were called segregating when the between-donor standard deviation exceeded 5%. To diagnose cytomegalovirus status from the catalog of TCR beta chain sequences, a statistical classification framework was built. A later analysis assigned V and J genes by comparing TCR nucleotide sequences with IMGT/GENE-DB human TR gene sequences. A later analysis assigned CDR3 sequences and most-parsimonious VDJ recombination scenarios with the TCRdist pipeline. In a later analysis, each TCR beta chain was defined by its CDR3 amino acid sequence together with its V-gene family, and reads lacking a unique V-gene family were excluded. A later analysis removed 450 to 600 highly shared, low-generation-probability nucleotide sequences to deal with suspected cross-contamination and a sequencing artifact. A later analysis calculated a clonal expansion index for each public chain from normalized within-repertoire ranks of inferred template counts. In a later analysis, generation probabilities were computed with a VDJ recombination model fitted to out-of-frame rearrangements, and the resulting probabilities were checked against IGoR. A later analysis scored TCR-TCR, TCR-HLA and TCR-CMV co-occurrence with hypergeometric tests, applying a repertoire-size bias correction to TCR pairs. To estimate false discovery rates, a later analysis permuted the HLA or CMV assignments 20 times. In a later analysis, co-occurring TCRs were grouped using DBSCAN, and TCRdist sequence similarity was added for clustering within HLA-allele-positive subsets. Co-occurrence clustering excluded repertoires with fewer than 30,000 or more than 120,000 public chains, plus five with anomalous nucleotide sharing. Not all clones reach the TCRdb copy of this immuneACCESS table, which keeps in-frame sequences only. Checked studies attribute under half of the gap to unresolved V genes and leave the rest unexplained. V, J and clone size derive from that table, while D and trimming were established from the DNA sequence. In all, the sample holds about 95,000 clones, and around four fifths of those were seen once. Clones ranked in the top ten supply approximately 4.4% of the sample.

As for this clone: It lacks a known antigen. Per-base qualities were not stored, and no clone one base away is much larger.

What the work shows at the level of the full study, not this receptor alone: At a false discovery rate of 0.05, a later analysis linked 16,951 TCR beta sequences to specific HLA alleles. Correlated functional status among segregating V segments might reflect linkage disequilibrium, but an unknown experimental factor could not be ruled out. Only TCR beta chains were sequenced in this cohort, and the absence of alpha or paired-chain data limited detectable features. In a later analysis, most CMV-associated TCR beta chains were found to appear HLA-restricted, with HLA associations seemingly driven largely by CMV exposure. A later analysis found that HLA-associated TCR beta chains were more clonally expanded and had lower generation probabilities than equally common non-associated chains. In a later analysis, several top co-occurrence clusters were reported to appear linked to parvovirus B19, influenza, CMV and Epstein-Barr virus. The sequencing pipeline was judged likely to have produced a cluster of highly shared sequence variants as a technical artifact. In vitro tests confirmed that a few of the cytomegalovirus-associated TCR beta chains recognize cytomegalovirus antigens. CMV serostatus was the only immune exposure information available for the cohort. A total of roughly 160 TCR beta chains were listed by the study as associated with cytomegalovirus. Because counts were too low, roughly 16 rarely observed V segments, including chromosome 9 orphons, were left out of the earlier analysis of some 600 of the donors. Because HLA typing was missing for some donors at each locus, association tests included only the typed subset. The classifier was reported to diagnose cytomegalovirus status with high specificity and sensitivity in both the original and validation cohorts. Broadly in line with IMGT annotations, most TCR beta V segments showed up in productive rearrangements about 87% or about 30% of the time in an earlier analysis of about 500 of the donors. Most TCR sequences were observed very rarely across donors, whereas some public TCRs were present in many individuals. Some IMGT-functional V segments, including TRBV6-2 and TRBV6-3, could not be distinguished by the 87-base-pair reads and were therefore excluded. Compared with the 666-donor mean, donors in an Asian-associated ancestry cluster had fewer N-insertions in productive TCRs, according to a later genetic analysis. A later genetic analysis associated a missense DCLRE1C variant with V-gene and J-gene trimming of TCR beta chains, and an independent cohort replicated the association. A further reported finding was that TCR beta sequences accurately predicted the HLA-A and HLA-B alleles for most subjects in the first cohort. Roughly uniform sequencing depth across donors was assumed in presence/absence analyses, although this assumption may not hold. When HLA alleles, especially DR and DQ, strongly co-occurred, attributing TCR associations to individual alleles was difficult. The authors suggested that the approach could potentially be generalized to other disease states and immunological phenotypes. A later analysis found that TCR association rates varied across HLA loci, with DRB1 alleles showing the most associated TCRs and HLA-C alleles the fewest.

In total, fewer than 750 healthy bone marrow donors made up the cohort. At the time of sampling, all cohort members were nominally healthy, though unrecorded immune exposures were likely present. The donor was CMV seronegative and belonged to the group of several hundred seronegative cohort members. A peripheral blood sample was provided by each donor, and peripheral blood mononuclear cells were used for TCR beta sequencing. Genomic DNA was extracted from the blood cell samples with the Qiagen DNeasy Blood Extraction Kit. The chain joins TRBV25-1 to TRBJ2-7; 9 central bases correspond to TRBD1. Sequencing was done on a sample of PBMCs. The TCR comes from a woman between 40 and 50 years old in good health and CMV-seronegative. The DNA sequence is TGTGCCAGCTCCCGGGACAGGGTGCACGAGCAGTACTTC. Translated, it gives CASSRDRVHEQYF.